This T cell receptor beta chain was recorded in a study of cytomegalovirus exposure and HLA in healthy donors. Study as a whole: Genotyping showed around 81% of 398 donors falling in the Caucasian-associated ancestry cluster.

CDR1 and CDR2 from the germline V gene are MNHEY and SVGAGI. This CDR3 comprises 13 residues. V was pared by 6 bases and J by 8 bases, with 16 bases between. This PCR relied on a set of 60 Vbeta primers and 13 Jbeta primers. Repertoires were generated with immunoSEQ multiplex PCR, while TCRdb's copy carries only in-frame clones and drops some. The sample holds about 200,000 clones, about 75% seen once. The gene calls are TRBV6-5 and TRBJ1-2, with D perhaps matching TRBD1 (6 bases). This receptor was identified in a male donor in good health and CMV-seronegative. Sequenced: PBMCs. DNA for the CDR3: TGTGCCAGCAGCTCCCCCGGACAGACGGGCTACACCTTC. Translated, it gives CASSSPGQTGYTF.